The 10 T cell receptor beta chains given below trace back to one sample, sequenced in a study of cytomegalovirus exposure and HLA in healthy donors. Use of 60 Vbeta and 13 Jbeta primers characterized the PCR. Assay used: immunoSEQ multiplex PCR; TCRdb lists only in-frame clones, some missing. This sample's table has 80,000 to 100,000 clones. What was sequenced was PBMCs. Receptors were obtained from a woman under 40 in good health and CMV-seronegative.

The chain is built from TRBV19 and TRBJ2-7; TRBD1 is a possible D gene (5 bases). The CDR3 sequence is 15 residues long. The germline V gene encodes CDR1 LNHDA and CDR2 SQIVND (reference sequence). The germline V and J ends were trimmed by 4 bases and 3 bases, with 16 bases remaining between them. The CDR3 coding sequence is TGTGCCAGTAGTACTGGAAATGGACAACTCTACGAGCAGTACTTC. Residues: CASSTGNGQLYEQYF.

V is TRBV2 and J is TRBJ2-5; D is unclear. The CDR3 is 13 residues long. Trimming stripped 2 bases from V and 5 bases from J, with 9 bases between. The germline V gene has CDR1 SNHLY and CDR2 FYNNEI. Written as DNA, the CDR3 is TGTGCCAGCAGTGAAACAGTGTCGGAGACCCAGTACTTC. This codes for CASSETVSETQYF.

The J gene is TRBJ1-5, the V gene TRBV5-1; a possible D gene is TRBD1 (5 bases). The CDR3 contains 16 residues. CDR1 SGHRS and CDR2 YFSETQ come from the germline V gene. V shed 5 bases and J shed 7 bases, with 22 bases lying between them. The CDR3 region is CASRRNPGSEDQPQHF. The CDR3, as DNA: TGCGCCAGCAGACGAAACCCAGGGTCTGAGGACCAGCCCCAGCATTTT.

The chain combines TRBV5-1 with TRBJ1-2; D remains unclear. CDR1 is SGHRS, CDR2 YFSETQ, per germline. Trimming removed 0 bases from V and 0 bases from J, with 6 bases in between. The CDR3 has 14 residues. CDR3 DNA sequence: TGCGCCAGCAGCTTGGCGCCGGCTAACTATGGCTACACCTTC. It specifies CASSLAPANYGYTF. Looking up the rest from reference TRBV5-1 and TRBJ1-2 gives the full variable domain: KAGVTQTPRYLIKTRGQQVTLSCSPISGHRSVSWYQQTPGQGLQFLFEYFSETQRNKGNFPGRFSGRQFSNSRSEMNVSTLELGDSALYLCASSLAPANYGYTFGSGTRLTVV.

This rearrangement joins TRBV7-9 to TRBJ1-1, with TRBD1 matching over 9 bases. V lost 3 bases to trimming and J lost 8 bases; unmatched junction nucleotides: 4. Germline loops: CDR1 SEHNR, CDR2 FQNEAQ (reference sequence). The CDR3 spans 13 residues. The CDR3: CASSFRDRAEAFF. CDR3 bases: TGTGCCAGCAGCTTCCGGGACAGGGCCGAAGCTTTCTTT.

The CDR3 region is CATSRSLAASSGANVLTF. The DNA for the CDR3 is TGTGCCACCAGCAGAAGCCTAGCGGCTAGCTCTGGGGCCAACGTCCTGACTTTC. The chain combines TRBV15 with TRBJ2-6; 7 nucleotides line up with TRBD2. This CDR3 has 18 amino acids. Trimming cost V 2 bases and J 0 bases; bases outside gene matches: 7. CDR1 is LNHNV and CDR2 is YYDKDF in the germline V gene (reference sequence). The variable domain in full, with the rest retrieved from reference TRBV15 and TRBJ2-6, is DAMVIQNPRYQVTQFGKPVTLSCSQTLNHNVMYWYQQKSSQAPKLLFHYYDKDFNNEADTPDNFQSRRPNTSFCFLDIRSPGLGDTAMYLCATSRSLAASSGANVLTFGAGSRLTVL.

By frequency, this clone is medium-sized. The CDR3 nucleotides read TGTGCCAGCAGCTTGTGGGGCGAGGGCAATCAGCCCCAGCATTTT. As protein: CASSLWGEGNQPQHF. The rearrangement uses TRBV5-5 and TRBJ1-5; weak D call: TRBD1 (5 bases). The ends were cut back, 1 base at V and 2 bases at J, with 10 bases in the middle. Germline CDR1 reads SGHKS; CDR2 reads YYEKEE (reference sequence). The CDR3 extends over 15 amino acids. The full variable domain, completed using reference TRBV5-5 and TRBJ1-5, is DAGVTQSPTHLIKTRGQQVTLRCSPISGHKSVSWYQQVLGQGPQFIFQYYEKEERGRGNFPDRFSARQFPNYSSELNVNALLLGDSALYLCASSLWGEGNQPQHFGDGTRLSIL.

This sequence joins TRBV5-1 and TRBJ2-2, with D perhaps matching TRBD1 (5 bases). V was cut by 0 bases and J by 5 bases, with 11 bases left in between. This CDR3 contains 15 residues. Germline CDR1 and CDR2: SGHRS and YFSETQ. The CDR3 nucleotides read TGCGCCAGCAGCTTGGCCAGGGATGGAACCGGGGAGCTGTTTTTT. Residues: CASSLARDGTGELFF.

The chain recombines TRBV4-1 with TRBJ2-7, with D unresolved. The V end was cut by 1 base, the J end by 2 bases, with 9 bases between. The CDR3 has 14 amino acids. The germline gives CDR1 MGHRA, CDR2 YSYEKL. The CDR3, as DNA: TGCGCCAGCAGCCAAGCTACCTCTGCCTACGAGCAGTACTTC. As protein: CASSQATSAYEQYF.

This chain uses TRBV28 with TRBJ1-5; possibly TRBD1 for D (6 bases). The V end lost 6 bases, the J end lost 0 bases, and 21 bases lay between the germline ends. Germline loops: CDR1 MDHEN, CDR2 SYDVKM. The CDR3 covers 18 residues. The CDR3 loop reads CASSLRTEHSYSNQPQHF. In DNA form, the CDR3 reads TGTGCCAGCAGCCTCCGGACAGAACACTCCTATAGCAATCAGCCCCAGCATTTT.